These 20 T cell receptor beta chains were sequenced from one sample in a study of read filtering for tumor transcriptome and immune sequencing. This library used 300 to 450 ng RNA and molecular barcoded adaptors spanning alpha/delta and beta/gamma chains. TCRdb independently ran MiXCR on the reads; one entry per CDR3 protein. Of around 65,000 distinct CDR3 sequences in the sample, roughly 19% were seen once. The material sequenced was a population of CD138-negative cells sorted from bone marrow. All receptors come from a donor aged 40 or over with multiple myeloma.

This clonotype has a count of ten or more. The chain combines TRBV2 with TRBJ1-5; no firm D call. The CDR3 totals 13 residues. Trimming stripped 1 base from V and 6 bases from J, with 7 bases between. CDR1 SNHLY and CDR2 FYNNEI come from the germline V gene. This CDR3 reads CASSEVGGQPQHF. In DNA, the CDR3 is TGTGCCAGCAGTGAAGTAGGAGGTCAGCCCCAGCATTTT. Complete variable domain (other parts from reference TRBV2 and TRBJ1-5): EPEVTQTPSHQVTQMGQEVILRCVPISNHLYFYWYRQILGQKVEFLVSFYNNEISEKSEIFDDQFSVERPDGSNFTLKIRSTKLEDSAMYFCASSEVGGQPQHFGDGTRLSIL.

In regard to this clonotype: A much larger clone is a single base away; this may be a read error. The rearrangement links TRBV28 to TRBJ1-1, with 8 bases matching TRBD1. The CDR3 has 14 amino acids. Germline values: CDR1 MDHEN, CDR2 SYDVKM. J was trimmed by 6 bases and V by 5 bases; bases with no gene match: 8. CDR3 loop: CASSRQTGDAEAFF. CDR3 in DNA: TGTGCCAGCAGTCGTCAGACAGGGGACGCTGAAGCTTTCTTT. The full variable domain, its missing parts supplied by reference TRBV28 and TRBJ1-1, is DVKVTQSSRYLVKRTGEKVFLECVQDMDHENMFWYRQDPGLGLRLIYFSYDVKMKEKGDIPEGYSVSREKKERFSLILESASTNQTSMYLCASSRQTGDAEAFFGQGTRLTVV.

This clonotype came up many times. This sequence joins TRBV7-9 and TRBJ2-3; D is possibly TRBD1 or TRBD2 (6 bases each). This CDR3 is built from 20 residues. CDR1 SEHNR and CDR2 FQNEAQ come from the germline V gene (reference sequence). V shed 1 base and J shed 2 bases, with 25 bases lying between them. Written as DNA, the CDR3 is TGTGCCAGCAGCTTAGACAGGGCGGGACAAAGCTTCGACTACACAGATACGCAGTATTTT. Encoded protein: CASSLDRAGQSFDYTDTQYF. The full variable domain, its missing parts supplied by reference TRBV7-9 and TRBJ2-3, is DTGVSQNPRHKITKRGQNVTFRCDPISEHNRLYWYRQTLGQGPEFLTYFQNEAQLEKSRLLSDRFSAERPKGSFSTLEIQRTEQGDSAMYLCASSLDRAGQSFDYTDTQYFGPGTRLTVL.

In this sample, this clonotype turned up once. The junction departs from germline at one end; a sequencing error may be responsible. The rearrangement links TRBV5-1 to TRBJ2-5; 12 bases map to TRBD2. This CDR3 region has 17 residues. Germline assignment: CDR1 SGHRS and CDR2 YFSETQ. The CDR3: CAISLDLAGGKKETQYF. CDR3 bases: TGCGCCATCAGCTTGGATCTAGCGGGAGGGAAGAAAGAGACCCAGTACTTC.

As to this clonotype: This may stem from a read error, because a much larger clone lies one nucleotide away. The chain combines TRBV3-1 with TRBJ2-3; no firm D call. Trimming pared 1 base from V and 2 bases from J, leaving 7 bases between. The CDR3 extends over 14 amino acids. Germline lookup yields CDR1 LGHDT and CDR2 YNNKEL (reference sequence). CDR3 sequence: CASSQVLVTDTQYF. The CDR3 DNA reads as TGTGCCAGCAGCCAAGTCCTCGTCACAGATACGCAGTATTTT.

The table lists this clonotype with a few counts. The chain is built from TRBV3-1 and TRBJ2-5, with no clear D. With 3 bases removed from V and 5 bases from J, the gap between germline ends came to 10 bases. This CDR3 spans 13 amino acids. In germline, CDR1 is LGHDT, CDR2 YNNKEL (reference sequence). The CDR3 region has the DNA TGTGCCAGCAGCCATCGTGGAGAGGAGACCCAGTACTTC. As protein: CASSHRGEETQYF.

This clonotype was counted ten times or more. This chain connects TRBV19 to TRBJ2-5; D possibly uses TRBD1 or TRBD2 (5 bases each). Trimming cost V 1 base and J 2 bases, with 17 bases left between them. CDR3 length equals 17 residues. Per the germline V gene, CDR1 is LNHDA and CDR2 is SQIVND (reference sequence). For the CDR3, the DNA is TGTGCCAGTAGTATAGGACTTTCCCGAGGGGCTCAAGAGACCCAGTACTTC. Its translation is CASSIGLSRGAQETQYF.

This clonotype was observed many times. This chain connects TRBV4-1 to TRBJ2-1; no clear D gene. Germline assignment: CDR1 MGHRA and CDR2 YSYEKL. V lost 4 bases, J lost 3 bases, and 13 bases lay in between. The CDR3 loop spans 15 amino acids. The CDR3 bases are TGCGCCAGCAGCCGAACCGGGCCTCTCTACAATGAGCAGTTCTTC. It codes for CASSRTGPLYNEQFF.

A note on this clonotype: A much larger clone lies one base from this, so it may be a read error. The rearrangement links TRBV2 to TRBJ1-4, with D possibly being TRBD1 (5 bases). This CDR3 comprises 14 residues. Germline values: CDR1 SNHLY, CDR2 FYNNEI. CDR3 sequence: CASGDRDPNEKLFF. The CDR3 DNA sequence: TGTGCCAGCGGTGACAGAGATCCGAATGAAAAACTGTTTTTT.

This clonotype came up a few times. This rearrangement joins TRBV3-1 to TRBJ1-1, with TRBD1 matching over 9 bases. Trimming removed 1 base from V and 0 bases from J; junction bases left unmatched: 24. The CDR3 contains 23 residues. CDR1 LGHDT and CDR2 YNNKEL come from the germline V gene (reference sequence). This CDR3 is CASSQVYRTGEWGVFLMNTEAFF. DNA of the CDR3: TGTGCCAGCAGCCAAGTGTATCGGACAGGGGAATGGGGGGTGTTCCTCATGAACACTGAAGCTTTCTTT.

This clonotype was detected ten times or more. The genes are TRBV5-4 and TRBJ2-7; D uncertain. The length of the CDR3 is 13 residues. V dropped 0 bases and J dropped 6 bases, with 10 bases sitting between them. Germline values: CDR1 SGHNT, CDR2 YYREEE (reference sequence). The DNA of the CDR3 is TGTGCCAGCAGCTTGGGGACGGGTCGCGAGCAGTACTTC. It codes for CASSLGTGREQYF.

Concerning this clonotype: A much larger clone lies a single base off, so this may be a read error. The chain links TRBV20-1 to TRBJ1-4; TRBD1 is a possible D gene (5 bases). The V end was cut by 0 bases, the J end by 13 bases, with 18 bases between. CDR3 length: 14 amino acids. Germline CDR1 DFQATT, CDR2 SNEGSKA (reference sequence). The CDR3 sequence: CSAREPRVESRLFF. The CDR3 DNA reads TGCAGTGCTAGAGAGCCCAGGGTAGAGTCAAGACTGTTTTTT.

Sample share makes this clonotype medium-sized. The gene calls are TRBV11-2 and TRBJ2-1; 8 bases fit TRBD2. V lost 2 bases to trimming and J lost 3 bases; unmatched junction nucleotides: 12. The CDR3 length is 18 residues. CDR1 is SGHAT, CDR2 FQNNGV, per germline. Written as DNA, the CDR3 is TGTGCCAGCAGCTTACTTACTTCCAGCGGGGGCCTCTACAATGAGCAGTTCTTC. This translates into CASSLLTSSGGLYNEQFF.

There are a few counts of this clonotype. This rearrangement joins TRBV7-6 to TRBJ1-5, with D perhaps matching TRBD1 (5 bases). CDR1 is SGHVS and CDR2 is FNYEAQ in the germline V gene. This CDR3 has 18 residues. Between the trimmed V and J ends, which lost 5 bases and 7 bases, there was a span of 27 bases. The CDR3 protein is CASSRTVGGAASGQPQHF. The CDR3 bases are TGTGCCAGCAGCCGTACCGTTGGGGGAGCTGCCTCCGGGCAGCCCCAGCATTTT.

This clonotype has more than one count but fewer than ten. The V call is TRBV6-5, the J call TRBJ2-7; TRBD1 is a possible D gene (6 bases). This CDR3 has 13 residues. V lost 3 bases, J lost 7 bases, and 13 bases lay in between. Germline V gene lookup returns CDR1 MNHEY and CDR2 SVGAGI. Here the CDR3 reads CASSYSQGREQYF. CDR3 coding DNA: TGTGCCAGCAGTTATTCACAGGGCCGAGAGCAGTACTTC.

A remark on this clonotype: This may come from a read error, since a much larger clone is one base off. As the CDR3 is not closed by the conserved phenylalanine or tryptophan, this likely results from a read error. The rearrangement links TRBV20-1 to TRBJ2-5, with D perhaps TRBD1 (6 bases). The CDR3 extends over 17 amino acids. The ends were cut back, 5 bases at V and 2 bases at J, with 24 bases in the middle. Germline loops: CDR1 DFQATT, CDR2 SNEGSKA (reference sequence). In DNA form, the CDR3 reads TGCAGTGCTGACCAAGGCACGGCTATCAGGGGTCAAGAGACCCAGTACTCC. Encoded protein: CSADQGTAIRGQETQYS.

The chain couples TRBV19 to TRBJ2-7, with D unresolved. Germline CDR1 and CDR2: LNHDA and SQIVND (reference sequence). V lost 3 bases and J 6 bases, leaving 15 bases between the germline ends. This CDR3 is 14 amino acids long. CDR3 loop: CASSMARVMGEQYF. CDR3 nucleotide sequence: TGTGCCAGTAGTATGGCAAGGGTGATGGGCGAGCAGTACTTC.

A few counts support this clonotype. This could be a read error, since a much larger clone is one nucleotide away. The gene calls are TRBV20-1 and TRBJ2-2; the D gene is possibly TRBD1 (6 bases). Trimming stripped 5 bases from V and 4 bases from J, with 14 bases between. CDR3 length: 14 residues. In germline, CDR1 is DFQATT, CDR2 SNEGSKA (reference sequence). The CDR3 coding sequence is TGCAGTGCTGGAACAGGGATCGGCACCGGGGAGCTGTTTTTT. This codes for CSAGTGIGTGELFF.

This clonotype appeared a few times. The V call is TRBV4-1, the J call TRBJ2-1; 10 nucleotides line up with TRBD2. With V trimmed by 3 bases and J by 0 bases, 8 bases remained unmatched. Germline CDR1 and CDR2: MGHRA and YSYEKL. CDR3 size: 18 residues. CDR3 nucleotides: TGCGCCAGCAGCCAGTCTAGCGGGGGATCGAGCTCCTACAATGAGCAGTTCTTC. This gives the protein CASSQSSGGSSSYNEQFF.

This clonotype was detected many times. This chain links TRBV29-1 with TRBJ2-1; 7 bases align to TRBD1. The CDR3 is made up of 14 amino acids. From germline, CDR1 is SQVTM and CDR2 ANQGSEA. V trimming: 4 bases; J trimming: 1 base; junction bases outside the gene matches: 4. CDR3 DNA sequence: TGCAGCGTTGGCTGGGACAGATCCTACAATGAGCAGTTCTTC. This translates into CSVGWDRSYNEQFF.